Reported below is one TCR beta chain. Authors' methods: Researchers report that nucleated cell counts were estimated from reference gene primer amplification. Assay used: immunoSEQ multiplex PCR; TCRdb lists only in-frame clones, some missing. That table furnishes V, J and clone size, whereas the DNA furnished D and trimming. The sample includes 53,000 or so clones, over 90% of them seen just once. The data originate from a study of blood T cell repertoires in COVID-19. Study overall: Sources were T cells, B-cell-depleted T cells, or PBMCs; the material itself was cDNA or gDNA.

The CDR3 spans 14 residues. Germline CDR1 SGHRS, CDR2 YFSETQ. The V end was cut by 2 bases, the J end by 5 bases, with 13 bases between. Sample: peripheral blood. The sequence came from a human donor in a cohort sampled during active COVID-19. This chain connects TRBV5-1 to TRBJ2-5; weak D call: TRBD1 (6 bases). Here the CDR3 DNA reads TGCGCCAGCAGCTTCGACAGGCCGGTGGAGACCCAGTACTTC. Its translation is CASSFDRPVETQYF.